The rows below give T cell receptor beta chains drawn from one sample of a study of T cells in Graves' hyperthyroidism and ophthalmopathy. From the multiplex PCR reads, TCRdb called clonotypes with MiXCR, one entry per CDR3 protein. The data contain about 500,000 distinct CDR3 sequences, approximately 15% of them singletons. Sequenced: blood. The receptor set was obtained from a woman aged 18-29 years with Graves' hyperthyroidism. Each CDR3 is given with its conserved first and last residue. D genes are given only for firm matches. Clone sizes are given selectively: once, few, many, or a class where the clone is expanded.

clone size | J gene | V gene | D gene | CDR3 DNA | CDR3 protein
. | TRBJ2-3 | TRBV6-1 | TRBD2 | TGTGCCAGCAGTAAAGTAGCGGGAGGGCCAGTTGAAAGATATACGCAGTATTTT | CASSKVAGGPVERYTQYF
. | TRBJ1-4 | TRBV7-3 | . | TGTGCCAGCAGCTTAGGGGCTGGTGAAAAACTGTTTTTT | CASSLGAGEKLFF
many | TRBJ1-1 | TRBV5-1 | . | TGCGCCAGCAGCTTGAGGGCTTATGCGGGTAACACTGAAGCTTTCTTT | CASSLRAYAGNTEAFF
many | TRBJ2-1 | TRBV7-9 | . | TGTGCCAGCAGCTTGCCGGGCGGCAGGGGCCCCTACAATGAGCAGTTCTTC | CASSLPGGRGPYNEQFF
few | TRBJ2-7 | TRBV7-2 | TRBD1 | TGTGCCAGCAGCACAACGGGACAGGTCTCCTACGAGCAGTACTTC | CASSTTGQVSYEQYF
many | TRBJ1-4 | TRBV9 | TRBD1 | TGTGCCAGCAACCGACAGGGGCCAAATGAAAAACTGTTTTTT | CASNRQGPNEKLFF
many | TRBJ1-5 | TRBV2 | . | TGTGCCAGCAGTGAAGCGCTTCGAAGGAATCAGCCCCAGCATTTT | CASSEALRRNQPQHF
many | TRBJ1-5 | TRBV27 | TRBD1 | TGTGCCAGCAGTAAATCCAGGGGGCAGCCCCAGCATTTT | CASSKSRGQPQHF
few | TRBJ2-7 | TRBV6-1 | TRBD2 | TGTGCCAGCACCCCCAGCGGGAGCTTTGGCTACGAGCAGTACTTC | CASTPSGSFGYEQYF
. | TRBJ1-5 | TRBV12-3/TRBV12-4 | . | TGTGCCAGCAGTTTATTGTCAGGGGATCAGCCCCAGCATTTT | CASSLLSGDQPQHF
few | TRBJ1-1 | TRBV25-1 | . | TGTGCCAGCAGTGAAAATAGGGAGCTACCTGAAGCTTTCTTT | CASSENRELPEAFF
many | TRBJ2-7 | TRBV29-1 | TRBD2 | TGCAGCGTTGAGCGGGGGGGGAGCGAGCAGTACTTC | CSVERGGSEQYF
many | TRBJ1-2 | TRBV24-1 | . | TGTGCCACCAGTGAGCCACCCGCTAACTATGGCTACACCTTC | CATSEPPANYGYTF
. | TRBJ1-2 | TRBV3-1 | TRBD1 | TGTGCCAGCCGACCTGAACCGGGACAGAGTTTTAACTATGGCTACACCTTC | CASRPEPGQSFNYGYTF
. | TRBJ2-1 | TRBV20-1 | TRBD2 | TGCAGTGCTAGAGGACTAGCGGGCAAAGGGGAGCAGTTCTTC | CSARGLAGKGEQFF
many | TRBJ2-3 | TRBV5-1 | . | TGCGCCAGCAGCTTGGACCTAGATACGCAGTATTTT | CASSLDLDTQYF
many | TRBJ2-3 | TRBV5-6 | . | TGTGCCAGCAGCTTCCCCGGGCATGGGGCAGATACGCAGTATTTT | CASSFPGHGADTQYF
few | TRBJ2-1 | TRBV6-1 | . | TGTGCCAGCAGCCCGTTTGAACCAGGATACAATGAGCAGTTCTTC | CASSPFEPGYNEQFF
many | TRBJ2-5 | TRBV19 | . | TGTGCCAGTAGTATCCGGGAGCCTCGGGAGACCCAGTACTTC | CASSIREPRETQYF
many | TRBJ1-3 | TRBV30 | . | TGTGCCTGGAGAATAGACAGCAACTCTGGAAACACCATATATTTT | CAWRIDSNSGNTIYF
many | TRBJ2-3 | TRBV18 | . | TGTGCCAGCTCACCAGGGGGCGCGACAGATACGCAGTATTTT | CASSPGGATDTQYF
. | TRBJ1-5 | TRBV27 | . | TGTGCCAGCAGTCTCTATTTCCATGGCAATCAGCCCCAGCATTTT | CASSLYFHGNQPQHF
many | TRBJ1-2 | TRBV12-5 | . | TGTGCTAGTGGTTTGGACAGCCCAAGCTATGGCTACACCTTC | CASGLDSPSYGYTF
many | TRBJ2-2 | TRBV30 | . | TGTGCCTGGAGTGGTCCGACAGGAGTTGACACCGGGGAGCTGTTTTTT | CAWSGPTGVDTGELFF
many | TRBJ1-1 | TRBV6-1 | . | TGTGCCACCCTGCGACAGCTTGAAGCTTTCTTT | CATLRQLEAFF
many | TRBJ2-3 | TRBV24-1 | TRBD2 | TGTGCCACCAGTGCGGGGGGGTCGACTGACCGAATGCAGTATTTT | CATSAGGSTDRMQYF
many | TRBJ2-1 | TRBV27 | TRBD2 | TGTGCCAGCAGTTTCTTAGCGGGAGTTGTCAATGAGCAGTTCTTC | CASSFLAGVVNEQFF
many | TRBJ2-5 | TRBV9 | . | TGTGCCAGCAGCGTAGCCGGGGGAGGCGTTGGTGAGACCCAGTACTTC | CASSVAGGGVGETQYF
once | TRBJ1-2 | TRBV28 | TRBD1 | TGTGCCAGCAGGAAGGGGGCGGGGGGGTATGGCTACACCTTC | CASRKGAGGYGYTF
. | TRBJ2-5 | TRBV6-1 | . | TGTGCCAGCAGTGAAGTGGAGGCAGGGGTCAAGACCCAGTACTTC | CASSEVEAGVKTQYF
. | TRBJ1-1 | TRBV6-1 | . | TGTGCCAGCAGTGAAAACAGGATGGACACTGAAGCTTTCTTT | CASSENRMDTEAFF
. | TRBJ1-5 | TRBV7-9 | . | TGTGCCAGCAGCTTATCGGGGGAGAGCCAGCCCCAGCATTTT | CASSLSGESQPQHF
. | TRBJ1-4 | TRBV9 | . | TGTGCCAGCAGCCTTGCGGCGGCTAATGAAAAACTGTTTTTT | CASSLAAANEKLFF
many | TRBJ2-1 | TRBV7-3 | TRBD2 | TGTGCCAGCAGTCGTAGCGGGAGTCCTTACAATGAGCAGTTCTTC | CASSRSGSPYNEQFF
many | TRBJ2-1 | TRBV29-1 | TRBD1 | TGCAGCGTTGAAGATTGGGGACAGGTCAGTAGTGAGCAGTTCTTC | CSVEDWGQVSSEQFF
once | TRBJ1-4 | TRBV20-1 | . | TGCAGTGCTTCAGAGGCGGCGGATGAAAAACTGTTTTTT | CSASEAADEKLFF
many | TRBJ2-5 | TRBV10-2 | TRBD2 | TGCGCCAGCAGTGAGCAGGCTAGCGGGAGCGGGGGGACCCAGTACTTC | CASSEQASGSGGTQYF
many | TRBJ2-1 | TRBV11-2 | . | TGTGCCAGCAGCTTAGATCGAGGTAGGACCAATGAGCAGTTCTTC | CASSLDRGRTNEQFF
few | TRBJ2-3 | TRBV6-2/TRBV6-3 | . | TGTGCCAGCAGCCGTGGGGCTAGTGGGAGCACAGATACGCAGTATTTT | CASSRGASGSTDTQYF
many | TRBJ2-5 | TRBV27 | TRBD2 | TGTGCCAGCAGTTCTAGCGGGAGAGCTAACGTAAAGACCCAGTACTTC | CASSSSGRANVKTQYF
. | TRBJ2-2 | TRBV24-1 | . | TGTGCCACCAGTGATTTGTCCATGGGGGACACCGGGGAGCTGTTTTTT | CATSDLSMGDTGELFF
once | TRBJ2-7 | TRBV14 | . | TGTGCCAGCAGCCAACTTCCATACGAGCAGTACTTC | CASSQLPYEQYF
few | TRBJ2-3 | TRBV18 | . | TGTGCCAGCTCACTACAGGGGAGGGGCAGCACAGATACGCAGTATTTT | CASSLQGRGSTDTQYF
few | TRBJ2-7 | TRBV7-7 | TRBD1 | TGTGCTAGCAGCTCCGGACAGGGGGGGGGCTACGAGCAGTACTTC | CASSSGQGGGYEQYF
. | TRBJ2-1 | TRBV7-9 | . | TGTGCCAGCAGCCCCATTTTACCCATTAACAATGAGCAGTTCTTC | CASSPILPINNEQFF
few | TRBJ2-2 | TRBV6-2/TRBV6-3 | TRBD2 | TGTGCCAGCAGTGTTCGACCAGCGGGAACCGGGGAGCTGTTTTTT | CASSVRPAGTGELFF
many | TRBJ2-5 | TRBV6-1 | . | TGTGCCAGCAGTGAAGAGGTTGCGCGGGAGACCCAGTACTTC | CASSEEVARETQYF
many | TRBJ2-5 | TRBV12-3/TRBV12-4 | TRBD2 | TGTGCCAGCAGATCGGGACTAGCGGGAGTAGAGACCCAGTACTTC | CASRSGLAGVETQYF
. | TRBJ1-3 | TRBV9 | . | TGTGCCAGCAGCCCCATGGGGGGGATGAAGGTGGACACCATATATTTT | CASSPMGGMKVDTIYF
many | TRBJ1-4 | TRBV12-3/TRBV12-4 | . | TGTGCCAGCAGTTCCCTCCCTGGCGAAAAACTGTTTTTT | CASSSLPGEKLFF
many | TRBJ2-5 | TRBV27 | . | TGTGCCAGCAGCCCGCCGGGTGGTCGGGAGACCCAGTACTTC | CASSPPGGRETQYF
many | TRBJ2-2 | TRBV12-5 | TRBD2 | TGTGCTAGTGGTTTTCTAATAGCGGGAGCGAGCACCGGGGAGCTGTTTTTT | CASGFLIAGASTGELFF
few | TRBJ1-4 | TRBV27 | . | TGTGCCAGCGGTTACCCACGGGACATTGTCAGGGAAAAACTGTTTTTT | CASGYPRDIVREKLFF